This TCR beta chain appears in the sequencing data of a study of blood T cell repertoires in COVID-19. The overall study: COVID-19 samples collected from the United States, Italy and Spain covered acute and convalescent phases. Nucleic acid was either cDNA or gDNA, and it came from T cells, B-cell-depleted T cells, or PBMCs.

Germline V gives CDR1 SGHAT, CDR2 FQNNGV. V was clipped by 5 bases and J by 7 bases, with 12 bases between them. CDR3 length equals 13 residues. In the authors' methods: Researchers report that nucleated cell counts were estimated from reference gene primer amplification. Sequencing was performed with immunoSEQ multiplex PCR; in TCRdb, only in-frame clones are kept and a portion is missing. V and J calls plus clone size are reproduced from that table; the DNA served to infer D and trimming. The sample holds hundreds of thousands of clones, 70% to 90% seen once. V usage is TRBV11-2 and J usage is TRBJ1-5; D might be TRBD1 (6 bases). This clonotype was sampled from a woman aged 45-65 years with active or convalescent COVID-19. The sequenced sample was peripheral blood. DNA for the CDR3: TGTGCCAGCAGCATTGACAGGTCCCAGCCCCAGCATTTT. Protein: CASSIDRSQPQHF.